This is a list of T cell receptor beta chains from one sample in a study of blood T cells in healthy people across ages. Via MiXCR, TCRdb re-called the 5' RACE reads, giving one row per CDR3 protein. The data show about 1.8 million distinct CDR3 sequences, roughly 52% seen once. Sequenced sample: blood. These receptors all stem from a woman aged 40 to 49 in good health. CDR3s leave out the opening cysteine and the closing phenylalanine or tryptophan. The order of the fields is V gene, J gene, CDR3 length, CDR3 protein.

TRBV28	TRBJ1-2	15	ASSSYPGTGYSYGYT
TRBV7-9	TRBJ2-5	12	ASSPSKAWETQY
TRBV12-3/TRBV12-4	TRBJ2-7	12	ASSRPGETYEQY
TRBV20-1	TRBJ2-1	11	SARGGAIDEQF
TRBV20-1	TRBJ2-3	11	SRNKLGTDTQY
TRBV7-2	TRBJ1-1	9	ASSLSDEAF
TRBV5-1	TRBJ2-7	14	ASSLGMTGPSYEQY
TRBV28	TRBJ1-5	12	ASRQGSANQPQH
TRBV11-2	TRBJ2-3	14	ASSDTFGGQADTQY
TRBV20-1	TRBJ1-2	11	SAETGTGHGYT
TRBV7-9	TRBJ2-5	12	ASSPRGPQETQY
TRBV10-3	TRBJ2-7	12	AVGRTGADYEQY
TRBV20-1	TRBJ2-5	13	SARGQGEGSYKQY
TRBV28	TRBJ2-1	11	ASGPLPYNEQF
TRBV5-1	TRBJ2-3	14	ASSKGTEGSRDTQY
TRBV3-1	TRBJ2-1	15	ASSQDPDREVGDEQF
TRBV20-1	TRBJ2-1	8	SARYETQF
TRBV11-2	TRBJ2-5	14	ASSLDLRGAQETQY
TRBV6-6	TRBJ1-2	9	ATYGERGYT
TRBV29-1	.	11	SVGRSSYNEQY
TRBV6-5	.	14	ASSSASGGWGETQY
TRBV6-5	TRBJ2-5	13	ASRLGPTPQETQY
TRBV6-1	TRBJ1-6	14	ASSPRIERFDSPLH
TRBV7-2	TRBJ2-7	12	ASSSLAGAYEQY
TRBV20-1	TRBJ2-1	12	SGERGDSYNEQF
TRBV5-1	TRBJ2-7	13	ASSWEDGHSYEQY
TRBV27	.	12	ASSLNLAGETQY